This T cell receptor beta chain is drawn from a study of blood T cell repertoires in COVID-19. Study information: Acute and convalescent COVID-19 samples came from the United States, Italy and Spain. The analysed material was cDNA or gDNA that came from T cells, B-cell-depleted T cells, or PBMCs.

There are 15 residues in the CDR3. Germline assignment: CDR1 KGHSH and CDR2 LQKENI. Deletions cut 0 bases from V and 7 bases from J, with 12 bases between. In the authors' methods: Researchers report that nucleated cell counts were estimated from reference gene primer amplification. This table comes from immunoSEQ multiplex PCR, and its TCRdb copy is limited to in-frame clones, with some not included. The DNA was the basis for D and trimming; V, J and clone size are from that table. The sample shows about 120,000 clones, about 88% of them seen only once. This receptor was obtained from a human donor in a cohort sampled during active COVID-19. Sample: peripheral blood. The V gene is TRBV18, the J gene TRBJ1-4; maybe TRBD1 (5 bases). CDR3 loop: CASSPPSQGGEKLFF. DNA for the CDR3: TGTGCCAGCTCACCACCCTCGCAGGGAGGTGAAAAACTGTTTTTT.